This T cell receptor (beta chain) was obtained from a study of T cell responses to AZD1222 COVID-19 vaccine. Study-level results: Close to half of spike-specific TCRs reportedly recognize unmutated variant regions. The CD4 TCRs associated with vaccination extended across spike and predominated at 160-218 and 743-854.

V was shortened by 2 bases and J by 8 bases, with 19 bases between the two germline ends. Germline values: CDR1 WSHSY, CDR2 SAAADI. This CDR3 spans 16 amino acids. About this clone: The antigen remains unidentified.

Profiling relied on immunoSEQ multiplex PCR, and the TCRdb table lists in-frame clones only, not all of them. The sample comprises tens of thousands of clones, roughly three quarters of which are singletons, and around 5% rests with the top ten. This TCR derives from an adult who received the AZD1222 COVID-19 vaccine. V usage is TRBV10-2 and J usage is TRBJ2-1; D unresolved. The sequenced sample was peripheral blood, obtained 28 days after the second AZD1222 dose. The CDR3, as DNA: TGCGCCAGCAGTGAGCGTGGGAAACTCGGAAACGATGAGCAGTTCTTC. This gives the protein CASSERGKLGNDEQFF.